This is a list of T cell receptor beta chains from one sample in a study of T cells in Graves' hyperthyroidism and ophthalmopathy. MiXCR was run by TCRdb on the multiplex PCR reads, yielding one entry per CDR3 protein. The sample has a few hundred thousand distinct CDR3 sequences; roughly 15% are singletons. The sample taken for sequencing was blood. The receptors were sampled from a woman aged 55-75 years with Graves' ophthalmopathy. Each CDR3 is given with its conserved first and last residue. Fields, in order: clone size, D gene, J gene, V gene, CDR3 protein, CDR3 DNA. The D gene is left open where the match is weak. The size of a clone is reported for some rows only, either as once, few or many, or as a class for expanded clones.

many,TRBD2,TRBJ2-1,TRBV5-1,CASSLDLAGGQDEQFF,TGCGCCAGCAGCTTGGACCTAGCGGGAGGTCAAGATGAGCAGTTCTTC
many,NA,TRBJ2-5,TRBV10-1,CASSEYRTLQETQYF,TGCGCCAGCAGTGAGTATAGGACTTTACAAGAGACCCAGTACTTC
many,NA,TRBJ1-5,TRBV6-1,CASSENGNQPQHF,TGTGCCAGCAGTGAAAACGGCAATCAGCCCCAGCATTTT
few,TRBD1,TRBJ1-2,TRBV24-1,CATSGGTVYGYTF,TGTGCCACCAGTGGGGGGACAGTCTATGGCTACACCTTC
NA,TRBD2,TRBJ2-1,TRBV3-1,CASSWGLAGGHEQFF,TGTGCCAGCAGCTGGGGACTAGCGGGAGGGCATGAGCAGTTCTTC
many,NA,TRBJ1-2,TRBV27,CASPGRLTNYGYTF,TGTGCCAGCCCCGGACGCCTTACTAACTATGGCTACACCTTC
NA,TRBD1,TRBJ2-1,TRBV6-5,CASSYQGQGFPYEQFF,TGTGCCAGCAGTTACCAGGGACAGGGGTTCCCCTACGAGCAGTTCTTC
NA,TRBD1,TRBJ2-7,TRBV5-6,CASSALPGQGSEQYF,TGTGCCAGCAGCGCGCTTCCGGGACAGGGGTCCGAGCAGTACTTC
many,NA,TRBJ2-2,TRBV11-1,CASSLQASANTGELFF,TGTGCCAGCAGCTTACAGGCTAGCGCGAACACCGGGGAGCTGTTTTTT
NA,NA,TRBJ2-4,TRBV4-2,CASSYQNIQYF,TGTGCCAGCAGTTATCAAAACATTCAGTACTTC
NA,TRBD2,TRBJ2-3,TRBV19,CASKLAGEDTQYF,TGTGCCAGCAAACTAGCGGGGGAAGATACGCAGTATTTT
many,TRBD1,TRBJ2-7,TRBV27,CASSAGTGKLPLEQYF,TGTGCCAGCAGTGCCGGGACAGGGAAACTACCCCTCGAGCAGTACTTC
few,NA,TRBJ1-5,TRBV7-3,CASSLIRESDQPQHF,TGTGCCAGCAGCTTAATCAGGGAGTCTGATCAGCCCCAGCATTTT
many,NA,TRBJ2-6,TRBV2,CASSESEHGSGANVLTF,TGTGCCAGCAGTGAAAGCGAGCATGGCTCTGGGGCCAACGTCCTGACTTTC
NA,NA,TRBJ1-5,TRBV2,CASSALPLDISNQPQHF,TGTGCCAGCAGTGCACTCCCCCTGGACATTAGCAATCAGCCCCAGCATTTT
NA,NA,TRBJ2-2,TRBV18,CASSPIRAHTGELFF,TGTGCCAGCTCACCGATCAGGGCCCACACCGGGGAGCTGTTTTTT
few,NA,TRBJ2-1,TRBV5-1,CASSLEGGAGSYNEQFF,TGCGCCAGCAGCTTGGAGGGCGGAGCGGGCTCCTACAATGAGCAGTTCTTC
few,NA,TRBJ2-7,TRBV10-3,CAISAGYEQYF,TGTGCCATCAGTGCTGGTTACGAGCAGTACTTC
many,NA,TRBJ2-7,TRBV27,CASSGQGGFYADEQYF,TGTGCCAGCAGTGGGCAGGGTGGGTTTTACGCGGACGAGCAGTACTTC
few,NA,TRBJ2-7,TRBV28,CASNLRSGAGEQYF,TGTGCCAGCAATTTAAGATCGGGTGCTGGCGAGCAGTACTTC
NA,NA,TRBJ1-5,TRBV15,CATRDTGEAQHF,TGTGCCACCAGGGACACGGGAGAGGCCCAGCATTTT
NA,TRBD2,TRBJ2-5,TRBV24-1,CATSGWASGSAKETQYF,TGTGCCACCAGTGGTTGGGCTAGCGGGAGTGCGAAAGAGACCCAGTACTTC
NA,TRBD1,TRBJ2-7,TRBV12-5,CASGTGTAAYKQYF,TGTGCTAGTGGAACCGGGACAGCCGCTTACAAGCAGTACTTC
many,TRBD1,TRBJ1-1,TRBV28,CASSSTRQGARTEAFF,TGTGCCAGCAGTTCCACTCGACAGGGGGCGCGAACTGAAGCTTTCTTT
few,NA,TRBJ2-3,TRBV24-1,CATSRGGAGAHTDTQYF,TGTGCCACCAGTCGAGGGGGAGCTGGGGCACACACAGATACGCAGTATTTT
many,NA,TRBJ2-5,TRBV12-3/TRBV12-4,CASRVGGAGETQYF,TGTGCCAGTAGAGTGGGGGGCGCAGGGGAGACCCAGTACTTC
few,NA,TRBJ2-5,TRBV25-1,CASSEYTGETQYF,TGTGCCAGCAGTGAATATACGGGAGAGACCCAGTACTTC
NA,TRBD1,TRBJ2-5,TRBV5-1,CASGPRGETQYF,TGCGCCTCCGGGCCCAGGGGGGAGACCCAGTACTTC
many,TRBD2,TRBJ2-5,TRBV10-2,CASSGTSQETQYF,TGCGCCAGCAGCGGGACTAGTCAAGAGACCCAGTACTTC
few,NA,TRBJ2-3,TRBV20-1,CSARWGSDTQYF,TGCAGTGCTAGGTGGGGCAGCGATACGCAGTATTTT
many,NA,TRBJ2-2,TRBV5-1,CASTNTGTGELFF,TGCGCCAGCACAAACACAGGAACCGGGGAGCTGTTTTTT
many,NA,TRBJ2-7,TRBV2,CASIGYEQYF,TGTGCCAGCATAGGCTACGAGCAGTACTTC
few,TRBD2,TRBJ2-5,TRBV7-2,CASSLIRTSGRKETQYF,TGTGCCAGCAGCTTAATAAGGACTAGCGGGAGAAAAGAGACCCAGTACTTC
many,NA,TRBJ1-5,TRBV28,CASSAAPPGPYSNQPQHF,TGTGCCAGCAGCGCCGCCCCGCCAGGGCCCTATAGCAATCAGCCCCAGCATTTT
many,NA,TRBJ2-2,TRBV2,CASRRTQLADSTGELFF,TGTGCCAGCAGACGAACGCAACTAGCCGATTCCACCGGGGAGCTGTTTTTT
many,NA,TRBJ1-5,TRBV28,CASSSVLRSLQGNQPQHF,TGTGCCAGCAGCTCTGTCCTCCGCAGCCTGCAAGGCAATCAGCCCCAGCATTTT
many,TRBD1,TRBJ2-2,TRBV7-3,CASSPTLAGQGPTGELFF,TGTGCCAGCAGCCCAACCCTGGCGGGACAGGGGCCCACCGGGGAGCTGTTTTTT
NA,NA,TRBJ1-4,TRBV30,CASLTRGEKLFF,TGTGCCTCTTTGACTAGGGGGGAAAAACTGTTTTTT
few,TRBD2,TRBJ2-3,TRBV7-2,CASSLAGGGTTQYF,TGTGCCAGCAGCCTAGCGGGAGGGGGCACGACGCAGTATTTT
NA,NA,TRBJ1-3,TRBV5-6,CASSRGGRGGGTIYF,TGTGCCAGCAGCCGGGGGGGACGAGGCGGAGGCACCATATATTTT
NA,TRBD2,TRBJ2-5,TRBV4-1,CASSQGGGRVQETQYF,TGCGCCAGCAGCCAAGGGGGGGGGAGGGTTCAAGAGACCCAGTACTTC
NA,NA,TRBJ2-6,TRBV9,CASSARLTRGANVLTF,TGTGCCAGCAGCGCCCGACTGACCAGGGGGGCCAACGTCCTGACTTTC
many,NA,TRBJ1-5,TRBV19,CASSILGTDGQPQHF,TGTGCCAGTAGTATTCTAGGTACAGATGGACAGCCCCAGCATTTT
many,NA,TRBJ2-1,TRBV5-1,CASSLNPAGWRLEQFF,TGCGCCAGCAGCTTGAACCCTGCGGGGTGGAGGTTAGAGCAGTTCTTC
once,TRBD1,TRBJ2-4,TRBV10-3,CAISDGQGGSSKNIQYF,TGTGCCATCAGTGACGGACAGGGGGGAAGTTCCAAAAACATTCAGTACTTC
many,NA,TRBJ2-7,TRBV5-1,CASSLTADSLYEQYF,TGCGCCAGCAGCTTGACGGCAGATTCCCTCTACGAGCAGTACTTC
many,TRBD2,TRBJ2-7,TRBV3-1,CASSQERLAGTPYEQYF,TGTGCCAGCAGCCAGGAACGACTAGCGGGTACCCCCTACGAGCAGTACTTC
NA,TRBD2,TRBJ2-1,TRBV20-1,CSARLAGDIFGEQFF,TGCAGTGCAAGACTAGCGGGAGATATCTTTGGTGAGCAGTTCTTC
many,NA,TRBJ2-1,TRBV2,CASRPSESYNEQFF,TGTGCCAGCAGGCCTAGCGAGTCCTACAATGAGCAGTTCTTC
NA,TRBD2,TRBJ2-1,TRBV28,CASSLWRLAGHNEQFF,TGTGCCAGCAGTTTATGGAGACTAGCTGGCCACAATGAGCAGTTCTTC
many,TRBD2,TRBJ2-7,TRBV20-1,CSALAGSYEQYF,TGCAGTGCCCTAGCGGGATCCTACGAGCAGTACTTC
NA,TRBD2,TRBJ2-7,TRBV28,CASSSLKAGPYEQYF,TGTGCCAGCAGTTCATTAAAAGCGGGGCCCTACGAGCAGTACTTC
many,NA,TRBJ2-3,TRBV20-1,CSARPPYGTDTQYF,TGCAGTGCTAGACCGCCCTACGGCACAGATACGCAGTATTTT